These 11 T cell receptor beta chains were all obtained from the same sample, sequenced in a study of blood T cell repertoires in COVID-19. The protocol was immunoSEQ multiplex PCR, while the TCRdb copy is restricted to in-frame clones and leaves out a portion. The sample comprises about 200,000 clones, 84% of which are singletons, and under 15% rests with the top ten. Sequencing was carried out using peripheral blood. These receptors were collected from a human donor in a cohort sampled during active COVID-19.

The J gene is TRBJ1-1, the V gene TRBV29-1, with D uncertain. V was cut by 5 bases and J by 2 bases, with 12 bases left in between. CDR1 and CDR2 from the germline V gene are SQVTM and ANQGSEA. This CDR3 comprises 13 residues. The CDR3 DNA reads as TGCAGCGTTCAGACAAGCTACAACACTGAAGCTTTCTTT. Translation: CSVQTSYNTEAFF.

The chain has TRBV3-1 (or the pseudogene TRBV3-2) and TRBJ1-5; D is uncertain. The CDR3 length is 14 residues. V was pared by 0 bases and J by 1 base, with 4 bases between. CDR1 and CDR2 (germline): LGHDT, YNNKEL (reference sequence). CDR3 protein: CASSQDGSNQPQHF. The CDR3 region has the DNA TGTGCCAGCAGCCAAGACGGGAGCAATCAGCCCCAGCATTTT.

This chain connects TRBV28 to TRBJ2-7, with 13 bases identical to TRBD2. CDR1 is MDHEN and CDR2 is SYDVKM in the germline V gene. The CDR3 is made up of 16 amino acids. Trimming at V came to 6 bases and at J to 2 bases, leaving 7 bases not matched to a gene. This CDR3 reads CASSPGLAGATYEQYF. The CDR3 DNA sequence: TGTGCCAGCAGCCCTGGACTAGCGGGAGCTACCTACGAGCAGTACTTC.

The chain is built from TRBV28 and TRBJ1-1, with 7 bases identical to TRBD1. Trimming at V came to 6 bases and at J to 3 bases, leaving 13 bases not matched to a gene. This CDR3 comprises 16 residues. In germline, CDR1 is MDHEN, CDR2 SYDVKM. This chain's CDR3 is CASSLETGQLDTEAFF. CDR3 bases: TGTGCCAGCAGCCTAGAGACAGGGCAGTTAGACACTGAAGCTTTCTTT.

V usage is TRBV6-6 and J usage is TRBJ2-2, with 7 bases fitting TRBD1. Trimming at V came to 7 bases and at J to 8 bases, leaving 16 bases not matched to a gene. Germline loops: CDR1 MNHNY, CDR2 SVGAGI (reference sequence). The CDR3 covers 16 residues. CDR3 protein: CASIKKGALVVGELFF. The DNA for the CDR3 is TGTGCCAGCATCAAAAAGGGGGCCTTGGTCGTGGGGGAGCTGTTTTTT.

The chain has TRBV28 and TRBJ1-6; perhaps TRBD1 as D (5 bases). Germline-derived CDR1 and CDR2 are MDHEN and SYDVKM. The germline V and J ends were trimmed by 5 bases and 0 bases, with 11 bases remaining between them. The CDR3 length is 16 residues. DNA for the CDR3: TGTGCCAGCAGTGAAGACAGACCCTCCTATAATTCACCCCTCCACTTT. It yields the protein CASSEDRPSYNSPLHF.

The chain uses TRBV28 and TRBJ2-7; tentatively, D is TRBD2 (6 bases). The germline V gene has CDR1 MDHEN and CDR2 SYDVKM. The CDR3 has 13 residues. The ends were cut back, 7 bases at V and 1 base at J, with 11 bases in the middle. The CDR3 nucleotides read TGTGCCAGCACACTAGCAGCTTCCTACGAGCAGTACTTC. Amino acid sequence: CASTLAASYEQYF. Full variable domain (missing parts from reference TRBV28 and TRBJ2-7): DVKVTQSSRYLVKRTGEKVFLECVQDMDHENMFWYRQDPGLGLRLIYFSYDVKMKEKGDIPEGYSVSREKKERFSLILESASTNQTSMYLCASTLAASYEQYFGPGTRLTVT.

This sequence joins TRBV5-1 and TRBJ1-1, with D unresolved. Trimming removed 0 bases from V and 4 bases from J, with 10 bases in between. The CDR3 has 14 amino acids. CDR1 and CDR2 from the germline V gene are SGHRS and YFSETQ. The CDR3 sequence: CASSLDPTITEAFF. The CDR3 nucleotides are TGCGCCAGCAGCTTGGATCCCACAATCACTGAAGCTTTCTTT.

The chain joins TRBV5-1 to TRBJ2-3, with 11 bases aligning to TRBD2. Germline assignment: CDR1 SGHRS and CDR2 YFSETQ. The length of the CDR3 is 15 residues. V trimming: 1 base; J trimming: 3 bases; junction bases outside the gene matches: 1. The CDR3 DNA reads TGCGCCAGCAGCTTGACTAGCGGGAGAACAGATACGCAGTATTTT. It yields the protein CASSLTSGRTDTQYF.

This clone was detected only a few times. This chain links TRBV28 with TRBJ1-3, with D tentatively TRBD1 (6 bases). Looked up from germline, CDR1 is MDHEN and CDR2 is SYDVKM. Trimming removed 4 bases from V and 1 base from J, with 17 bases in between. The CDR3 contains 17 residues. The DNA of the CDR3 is TGTGCCAGCAGTTCCGTACCCAACAGGGCTTCTGGAAACACCATATATTTT. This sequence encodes CASSSVPNRASGNTIYF.

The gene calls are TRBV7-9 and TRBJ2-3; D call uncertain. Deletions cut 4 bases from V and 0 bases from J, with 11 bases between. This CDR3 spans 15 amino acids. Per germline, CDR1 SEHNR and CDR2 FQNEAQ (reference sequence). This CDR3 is CASSSRKTSTDTQYF. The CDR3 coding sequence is TGTGCCAGCAGCTCCCGCAAGACTAGCACAGATACGCAGTATTTT.